These 16 T cell receptor beta chains were all obtained from the same sample, sequenced in a study of blood T cell repertoires in COVID-19. Data came from immunoSEQ multiplex PCR; TCRdb stores just in-frame clones and leaves some out. In the table there are under 300,000 clones, 70% to 90% of which are singletons. The sequencing input was PBMCs or T cells enriched from blood (not recorded which). All receptors come from a man in his late teens or twenties who had recovered from COVID-19.

J is TRBJ2-3 and V is TRBV27; 8 bases fit TRBD2. This CDR3 spans 14 amino acids. Losses at the gene ends were 2 bases for V and 8 bases for J; bases not matched to a gene: 6. Per the germline V gene, CDR1 is MNHEY and CDR2 is SMNVEV (reference sequence). The CDR3 is CASSLEAGGGTQYF. For the CDR3, the DNA is TGTGCCAGCAGTTTAGAGGCGGGGGGTGGTACGCAGTATTTT.

This sequence joins TRBV7-2 and TRBJ1-5; the D gene is possibly TRBD1 (6 bases). Trimming took 0 bases from V and 0 from J, leaving 15 bases between them. The length of the CDR3 is 18 residues. Germline V lookup: CDR1 SGHTA, CDR2 FQGNSA. In DNA form, the CDR3 reads TGTGCCAGCAGCTTAGCGCTTTATCGGACAGATAGCAATCAGCCCCAGCATTTT. Residues: CASSLALYRTDSNQPQHF.

This clone was detected only a few times. This chain connects TRBV12-5 to TRBJ1-5, with D tentatively TRBD1 (5 bases). V lost 10 bases to trimming and J lost 0 bases, with 16 bases between them. CDR3 length: 15 amino acids. Germline-derived CDR1 and CDR2 are LGHNT and FRNRAP. CDR3 sequence (DNA): TGTGCTACCCCGGGGGAGGGAACTAGCAATCAGCCCCAGCATTTT. This sequence encodes CATPGEGTSNQPQHF. Looking up the rest from reference TRBV12-5 and TRBJ1-5 gives the full variable domain: DARVTQTPRHKVTEMGQEVTMRCQPILGHNTVFWYRQTMMQGLELLAYFRNRAPLDDSGMPKDRFSAEMPDATLATLKIQPSEPRDSAVYFCATPGEGTSNQPQHFGDGTRLSIL.

The chain recombines TRBV28 with TRBJ2-1; 7 positions match TRBD2. Germline-derived CDR1 and CDR2 are MDHEN and SYDVKM. CDR3 length equals 16 residues. Trimming cost V 7 bases and J 3 bases; bases outside gene matches: 12. CDR3 loop: CASTRPLGRDYNEQFF. CDR3 nucleotides: TGTGCCAGCACCAGGCCTCTGGGGAGGGACTACAATGAGCAGTTCTTC.

The chain joins TRBV10-3 to TRBJ2-5; TRBD2 aligns across 10 bases. Germline CDR1 is ENHRY and CDR2 is SYGVKD. Germline trimming cut 6 bases from V and 5 bases from J; bases unmatched to any gene: 6. The CDR3 extends over 14 amino acids. The CDR3 loop is CAISLAGVRETQYF. The CDR3, as DNA: TGTGCCATCAGCCTAGCGGGGGTCAGGGAGACCCAGTACTTC.

The chain recombines TRBV14 with TRBJ1-1; D possibly corresponds to TRBD1 (5 bases). The CDR3 runs 16 residues. CDR1 SGHDN and CDR2 FVKESK come from the germline V gene. Trimming took 4 bases from V and 3 from J, leaving 18 bases between them. CDR3 region: CASSPGRRRGDTEAFF. CDR3 in DNA: TGTGCCAGCAGCCCAGGGAGACGGAGGGGTGACACTGAAGCTTTCTTT.

The chain joins TRBV5-1 to TRBJ2-3, with 9 positions matching TRBD1. This CDR3 comprises 15 residues. The germline CDR1 and CDR2 sequences are SGHRS and YFSETQ. Trimming took 4 bases from V and 1 from J; bases not matched to a gene: 4. DNA for the CDR3: TGCGCCAGCAGCGCCTGGACAGGGGGCACAGATACGCAGTATTTT. Amino acid sequence: CASSAWTGGTDTQYF.

The count of this clone is one. V and J are TRBV24-1 and TRBJ2-1, with 8 bases that match TRBD2. V dropped 4 bases and J dropped 5; count of bases not matched to a gene: 15. The CDR3 length is 18 residues. Germline CDR1 and CDR2: KGHDR and SFDVKD. The CDR3, as DNA: TGTGCCACCAGTGACCCCTACGCCCGGGGGGGGGAAGACAATGAGCAGTTCTTC. Amino acids: CATSDPYARGGEDNEQFF.

The chain recombines TRBV19 with TRBJ1-2, with D unclear. The CDR3 extends over 13 amino acids. Germline values: CDR1 LNHDA, CDR2 SQIVND (reference sequence). V lost 3 bases to trimming and J lost 0 bases, with 5 bases between them. In nucleotides, the CDR3 is TGTGCCAGTAGTATTCGAGCTAACTATGGCTACACCTTC. Amino acid sequence: CASSIRANYGYTF.

This rearrangement joins TRBV2 to TRBJ1-6; 7 nucleotides line up with TRBD1. Germline V CDR1 and CDR2: SNHLY, FYNNEI. Unmatched junction bases numbered 8, after V lost 11 bases and J lost 1 base. This CDR3 spans 15 amino acids. DNA of the CDR3: TGTGCCTCTCAGGGGGTATTTTCCTATAATTCACCCCTCCACTTT. Residues: CASQGVFSYNSPLHF.

This clone was counted only a few times. The junction shows a germline mismatch at one end, possibly a read error. This chain uses TRBV7-7 with TRBJ2-2; 10 positions match TRBD1. Germline-derived CDR1 and CDR2 are SSHAT and FNYEAQ (reference sequence). CDR3 length: 16 amino acids. The CDR3 here is CASSSRQGAYSGELFF. For the CDR3, the DNA is TGTGCTAGCAGCTCCCGACAGGGGGCTTACTCCGGGGAGCTGTTTTTT.

This chain links TRBV19 with TRBJ1-5, with 7 nucleotides matching TRBD1. The CDR3 has 15 residues. Germline V lookup: CDR1 LNHDA, CDR2 SQIVND (reference sequence). V lost 7 bases, J lost 9 bases, and 15 bases stayed unmatched. The CDR3 region has the DNA TGTGCCAGTACCCCCGACAGGGATGAACTTCGGCCCCAGCATTTT. This gives the protein CASTPDRDELRPQHF.

The chain uses TRBV7-9 and TRBJ1-1; D unclear. Germline loops: CDR1 SEHNR, CDR2 FQNEAQ (reference sequence). The CDR3 consists of 13 residues. Trimming took off 8 bases at V and 0 bases at J, with 10 bases between the two ends. The CDR3 loop reads CASFPSVNTEAFF. CDR3 coding DNA: TGTGCCAGCTTCCCGTCCGTGAACACTGAAGCTTTCTTT.

DNA of the CDR3: TGTGTGCAGGAGCGGGGGAGCACAGATACGCAGTATTTT. It codes for CVQERGSTDTQYF. J is TRBJ2-3 and V is TRBV2, with TRBD2 identical over 8 bases. The CDR3 contains 13 residues. Germline lookup yields CDR1 SNHLY and CDR2 FYNNEI.

V and J are TRBV18 and TRBJ2-1; the D gene is possibly TRBD2 (5 bases). The CDR3 extends over 16 amino acids. Per the germline V gene, CDR1 is KGHSH and CDR2 is LQKENI. Deletions cut 2 bases from V and 2 bases from J, with 13 bases between. CDR3 bases: TGTGCCAGCTCACCATCCACGGACTCAACCTACAATGAGCAGTTCTTC. Its protein is CASSPSTDSTYNEQFF.

This sequence joins TRBV5-1 and TRBJ1-4; 10 positions agree with TRBD1. The CDR3 runs 15 residues. Per germline, CDR1 SGHRS and CDR2 YFSETQ. With V trimmed by 2 bases and J by 4 bases, 2 bases remained unmatched. CDR3 nucleotide sequence: TGCGCCAGCAGCTTCGGACAGGGGGGTAATGAAAAACTGTTTTTT. Residues: CASSFGQGGNEKLFF. The full variable domain, in which reference TRBV5-1 and TRBJ1-4 provide the parts outside the CDR3, is KAGVTQTPRYLIKTRGQQVTLSCSPISGHRSVSWYQQTPGQGLQFLFEYFSETQRNKGNFPGRFSGRQFSNSRSEMNVSTLELGDSALYLCASSFGQGGNEKLFFGSGTQLSVL.